This entry lists 15 T cell receptor beta chains sequenced from one sample in a study of cytomegalovirus exposure and HLA in healthy donors. 60 Vbeta and 13 Jbeta primers were used in PCR. Sequencing used immunoSEQ multiplex PCR; TCRdb keeps in-frame clones, though not all of them. The sample gives 140,000 to 150,000 clones, 80% of which show up once; roughly 4.5% is in the top ten. Sequences were obtained from PBMCs. These receptors came from a man aged 40-49 years in good health and CMV-seronegative.

The chain joins TRBV7-9 to TRBJ2-2; D is possibly TRBD2 (5 bases). This CDR3 comprises 17 residues. From germline, CDR1 is SEHNR and CDR2 FQNEAQ (reference sequence). Trimming took 3 bases from V and 3 from J, leaving 17 bases between them. CDR3 nucleotide sequence: TGTGCCAGCAGCTTTCTCGGCGGAGGTCAGGACACCGGGGAGCTGTTTTTT. It translates to CASSFLGGGQDTGELFF.

The chain carries TRBV5-6 and TRBJ2-7; weak D call: TRBD2 (5 bases). Trimming removed 4 bases at V and 4 bases at J, with 12 bases between. The length of the CDR3 is 13 residues. CDR1 and CDR2 from the germline V gene are SGHDT and YYEEEE. As DNA, the CDR3 is TGTGCCAGCAGCGATTGGACGGGGTACGAGCAGTACTTC. Residues: CASSDWTGYEQYF.

The V and J genes are TRBV6-5 and TRBJ2-4, with 7 bases identical to TRBD1. The J segment lost 7 bases and the V segment lost 5 bases, leaving 8 bases of the junction unmatched. The CDR3 spans 14 residues. Germline CDR1 and CDR2: MNHEY and SVGAGI. The CDR3 loop is CASSRDRAVNIQYF. The CDR3 coding sequence is TGTGCCAGCAGTCGCGACAGGGCGGTGAACATTCAGTACTTC.

The V and J genes are TRBV5-4 and TRBJ1-1, with D possibly being TRBD1 (6 bases). Germline assignment: CDR1 SGHNT and CDR2 YYREEE (reference sequence). The CDR3 runs to 14 residues. The V end was cut by 4 bases, the J end by 0 bases, with 10 bases between. The CDR3 coding sequence is TGTGCCAGCAGCGCTACAGGGCTGAACACTGAAGCTTTCTTT. It yields the protein CASSATGLNTEAFF.

The chain is built from TRBV6-5 and TRBJ1-3; possibly TRBD1 for D (5 bases). Trimming took off 9 bases at V and 0 bases at J, with 12 bases between the two ends. Germline V lookup: CDR1 MNHEY, CDR2 SVGAGI. There are 14 residues in the CDR3. The CDR3 sequence: CASRGVYSGNTIYF. The CDR3 nucleotides read TGTGCCAGTCGGGGGGTGTACTCTGGAAACACCATATATTTT.

The chain employs TRBV6-5 and TRBJ2-3, with 10 bases identical to TRBD1. The CDR3 has 15 amino acids. With V trimmed by 6 bases and J by 2 bases, 5 bases remained unmatched. Germline loops: CDR1 MNHEY, CDR2 SVGAGI. The CDR3 nucleotides read TGTGCCAGCAGCCGAGACAGGGGGCCCACAGATACGCAGTATTTT. Translation: CASSRDRGPTDTQYF.

V gene TRBV9 combines with J gene TRBJ2-3; 8 bases match TRBD1. Per germline, CDR1 SGDLS and CDR2 YYNGEE. V shed 1 base, J shed 0 bases, and the junction held 1 base outside the gene matches. This CDR3 contains 15 residues. The CDR3 nucleotides read TGTGCCAGCAGCGTAAACAGGGGGAGCACAGATACGCAGTATTTT. Translation: CASSVNRGSTDTQYF.

The chain links TRBV7-9 to TRBJ2-7, with D uncertain. Germline CDR1 and CDR2: SEHNR and FQNEAQ (reference sequence). V lost 2 bases and J 2 bases, leaving 7 bases between the germline ends. The CDR3 loop spans 13 amino acids. CDR3 DNA sequence: TGTGCCAGCAGCTTACAGTCAGCCTACGAGCAGTACTTC. Its translation is CASSLQSAYEQYF.

The V gene is TRBV13, the J gene TRBJ2-1; D possibly corresponds to TRBD2 (5 bases). There are 16 residues in the CDR3. Germline CDR1 is PRHDT and CDR2 is FYEKMQ (reference sequence). The ends were cut back, 6 bases at V and 0 bases at J, with 15 bases in the middle. CDR3 protein: CASRAKRMSSYNEQFF. The CDR3 DNA is TGTGCCAGCAGGGCCAAGCGGATGAGCTCCTACAATGAGCAGTTCTTC.

This rearrangement joins TRBV7-2 to TRBJ2-2; D ambiguous. CDR1 is SGHTA and CDR2 is FQGNSA in the germline V gene. V dropped 3 bases and J dropped 7 bases, with 12 bases sitting between them. The CDR3 loop spans 14 amino acids. The CDR3 is CASSFTRRSGELFF. The CDR3 DNA is TGTGCCAGCAGCTTTACCAGAAGGAGCGGGGAGCTGTTTTTT.

The rearrangement links TRBV6-5 to TRBJ2-5; tentatively, D is TRBD2 (7 bases). The J call is uncertain, as TRBJ2-7 better fits the DNA end. Germline V CDR1 and CDR2: MNHEY, SVGAGI. This CDR3 has 15 amino acids. CDR3 sequence: CASSYQKGGLVEQYF. The CDR3, as DNA: TGTGCCAGCAGTTACCAAAAGGGGGGGCTGGTCGAGCAGTACTTC.

The rearrangement joins TRBV10-3 to TRBJ2-7; 10 bases fit TRBD1. The CDR3 consists of 16 residues. V dropped 6 bases and J dropped 1; count of bases not matched to a gene: 9. Germline-derived CDR1 and CDR2 are ENHRY and SYGVKD. CDR3 in amino acids: CAISEPGQGVSYEQYF. Written as DNA, the CDR3 is TGTGCCATCAGCGAACCCGGACAGGGGGTATCCTACGAGCAGTACTTC.

The rearrangement joins TRBV10-2 to TRBJ1-5; a weak D match, TRBD1 (5 bases). The length of the CDR3 is 15 residues. V lost 4 bases to trimming and J lost 2 bases, with 12 bases between them. CDR1 is WSHSY and CDR2 is SAAADI in the germline V gene. The CDR3 DNA reads as TGCGCCAGCAGTGGGGCGCAGGGCGGCAATCAGCCCCAGCATTTT. This translates into CASSGAQGGNQPQHF.

The chain is built from TRBV4-3 and TRBJ1-2, with 10 bases that match TRBD1. This CDR3 has 16 residues. J was trimmed by 5 bases and V by 0 bases; bases with no gene match: 6. Germline V gene sequence: CDR1 LGHNA, CDR2 YSLEER. The CDR3 sequence: CASSQDGTGADYGYTF. The DNA for the CDR3 is TGCGCCAGCAGCCAAGATGGGACAGGGGCTGATTATGGCTACACCTTC.

This clone appeared a single time. The chain carries TRBV27 and TRBJ2-2, with TRBD1 matching over 11 bases. CDR1 and CDR2 (germline): MNHEY, SMNVEV (reference sequence). The CDR3 has 16 amino acids. J gave up 0 bases and V 4 bases, and 1 base lay outside the gene matches. The CDR3 is CASSWDRGTNTGELFF. In DNA form, the CDR3 reads TGTGCCAGCAGTTGGGACAGGGGGACGAACACCGGGGAGCTGTTTTTT.